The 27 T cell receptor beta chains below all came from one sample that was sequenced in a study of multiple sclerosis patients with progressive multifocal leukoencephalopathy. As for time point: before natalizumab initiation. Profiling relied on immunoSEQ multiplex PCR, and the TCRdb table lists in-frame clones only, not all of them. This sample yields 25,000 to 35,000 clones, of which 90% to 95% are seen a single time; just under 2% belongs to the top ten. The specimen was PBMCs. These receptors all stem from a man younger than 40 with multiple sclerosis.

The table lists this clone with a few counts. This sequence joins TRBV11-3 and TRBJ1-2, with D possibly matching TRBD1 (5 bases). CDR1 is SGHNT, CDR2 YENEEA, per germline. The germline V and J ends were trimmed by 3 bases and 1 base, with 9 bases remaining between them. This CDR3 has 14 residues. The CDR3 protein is CASSFQDSNYGYTF. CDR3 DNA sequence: TGTGCCAGCAGCTTCCAAGACAGTAACTATGGCTACACCTTC.

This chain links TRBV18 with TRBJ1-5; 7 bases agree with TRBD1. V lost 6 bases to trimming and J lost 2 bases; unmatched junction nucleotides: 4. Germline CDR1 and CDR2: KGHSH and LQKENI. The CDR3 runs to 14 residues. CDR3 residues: CASSHRGGNQPQHF. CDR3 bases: TGTGCCAGCTCCCACAGGGGAGGCAATCAGCCCCAGCATTTT.

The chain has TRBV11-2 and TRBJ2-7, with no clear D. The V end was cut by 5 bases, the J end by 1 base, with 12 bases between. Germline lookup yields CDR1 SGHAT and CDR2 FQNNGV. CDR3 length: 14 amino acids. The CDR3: CASSLTAGSYEQYV. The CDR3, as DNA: TGTGCCAGCAGCCTAACGGCTGGATCCTACGAGCAGTACGTC.

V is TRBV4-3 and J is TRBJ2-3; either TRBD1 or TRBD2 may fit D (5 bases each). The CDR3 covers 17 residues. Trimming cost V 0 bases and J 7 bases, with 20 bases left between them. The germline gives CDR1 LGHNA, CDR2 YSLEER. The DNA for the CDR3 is TGCGCCAGCAGCCAAGAAGGGCAGGACACCGGACTTCATACGCAGTATTTT. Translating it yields CASSQEGQDTGLHTQYF.

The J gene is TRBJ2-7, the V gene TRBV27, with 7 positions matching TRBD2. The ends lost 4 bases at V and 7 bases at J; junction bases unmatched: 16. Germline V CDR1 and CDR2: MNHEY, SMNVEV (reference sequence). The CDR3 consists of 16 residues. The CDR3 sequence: CASSSVRVGGPSEQYF. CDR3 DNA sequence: TGTGCCAGCAGTTCTGTGCGGGTGGGAGGGCCGAGTGAGCAGTACTTC.

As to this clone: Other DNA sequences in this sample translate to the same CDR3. The CDR3 sequence: CAITPRSGTNTGELFF. The CDR3 bases are TGTGCCATCACTCCTCGGTCAGGGACGAACACCGGGGAGCTGTTTTTT. This chain uses TRBV10-3 with TRBJ2-2, with D possibly being TRBD1 (5 bases). Trimming stripped 7 bases from V and 0 bases from J, with 15 bases between. CDR3 length equals 16 residues. Germline V lookup: CDR1 ENHRY, CDR2 SYGVKD.

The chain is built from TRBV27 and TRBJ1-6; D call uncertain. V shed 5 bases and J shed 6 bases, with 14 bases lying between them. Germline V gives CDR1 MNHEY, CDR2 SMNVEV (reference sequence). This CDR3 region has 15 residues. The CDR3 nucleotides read TGTGCCAGCAGTACAACGGACTTGGGTAATTCACCCCTCCACTTT. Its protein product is CASSTTDLGNSPLHF.

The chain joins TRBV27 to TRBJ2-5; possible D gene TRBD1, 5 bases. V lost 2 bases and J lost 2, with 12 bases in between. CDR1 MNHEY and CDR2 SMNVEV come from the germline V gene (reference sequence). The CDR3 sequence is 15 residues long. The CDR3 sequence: CASSLTGFRQETQYF. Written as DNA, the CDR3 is TGTGCCAGCAGTTTAACAGGCTTTCGTCAAGAGACCCAGTACTTC.

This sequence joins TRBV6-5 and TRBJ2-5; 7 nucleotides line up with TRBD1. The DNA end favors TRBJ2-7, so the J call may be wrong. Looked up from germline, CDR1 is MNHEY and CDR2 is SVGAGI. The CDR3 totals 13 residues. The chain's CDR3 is CASSLDRVGEQYF. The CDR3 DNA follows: TGTGCCAGCAGCTTAGACAGGGTCGGCGAGCAGTACTTC.

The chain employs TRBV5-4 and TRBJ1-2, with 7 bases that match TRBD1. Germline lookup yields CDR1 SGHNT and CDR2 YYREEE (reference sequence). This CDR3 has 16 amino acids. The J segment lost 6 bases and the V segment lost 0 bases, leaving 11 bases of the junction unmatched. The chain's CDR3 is CASSLGAVDRADGYTF. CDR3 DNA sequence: TGTGCCAGCAGCTTGGGGGCGGTAGACAGGGCCGATGGCTACACCTTC.

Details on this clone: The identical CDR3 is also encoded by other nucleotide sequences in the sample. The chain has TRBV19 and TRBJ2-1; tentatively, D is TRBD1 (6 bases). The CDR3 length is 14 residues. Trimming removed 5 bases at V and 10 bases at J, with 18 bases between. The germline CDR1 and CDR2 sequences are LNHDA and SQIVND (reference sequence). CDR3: CASSDPGQGQEQFF. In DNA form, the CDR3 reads TGTGCCAGTAGTGATCCGGGGCAGGGACAAGAGCAGTTCTTC.

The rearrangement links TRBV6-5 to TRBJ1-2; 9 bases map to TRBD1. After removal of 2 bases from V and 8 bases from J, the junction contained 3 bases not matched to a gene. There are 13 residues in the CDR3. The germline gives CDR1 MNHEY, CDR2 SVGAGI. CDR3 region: CASSYRDRVGYTF. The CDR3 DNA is TGTGCCAGCAGTTACCGGGACAGGGTGGGCTACACCTTC.

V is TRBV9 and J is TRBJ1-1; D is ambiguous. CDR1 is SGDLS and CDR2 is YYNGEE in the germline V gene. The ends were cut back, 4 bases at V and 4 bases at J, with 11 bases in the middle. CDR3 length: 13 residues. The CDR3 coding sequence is TGTGCCAGCAGCCCCGTTCCGGGCACTGAAGCTTTCTTT. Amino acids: CASSPVPGTEAFF.

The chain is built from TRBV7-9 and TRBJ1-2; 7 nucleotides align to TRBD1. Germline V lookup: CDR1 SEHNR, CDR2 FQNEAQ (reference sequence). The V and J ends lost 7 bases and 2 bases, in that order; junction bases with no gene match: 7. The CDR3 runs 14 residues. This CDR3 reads CASKRQGINYGYTF. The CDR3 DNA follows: TGTGCCAGCAAACGACAGGGTATAAACTATGGCTACACCTTC.

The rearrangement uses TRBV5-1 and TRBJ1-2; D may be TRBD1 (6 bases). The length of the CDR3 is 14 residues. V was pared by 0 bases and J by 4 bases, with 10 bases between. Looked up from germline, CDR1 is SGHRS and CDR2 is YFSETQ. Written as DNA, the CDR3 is TGCGCCAGCAGCTTGGAGGGGGGGACCTATGGCTACACCTTC. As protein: CASSLEGGTYGYTF.

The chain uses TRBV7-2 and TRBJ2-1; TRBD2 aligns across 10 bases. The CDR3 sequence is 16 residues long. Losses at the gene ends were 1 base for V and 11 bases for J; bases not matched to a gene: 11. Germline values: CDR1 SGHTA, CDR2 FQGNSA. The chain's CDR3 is CASSLEGSGRPLQQFF. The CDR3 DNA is TGTGCCAGCAGCTTAGAGGGTAGCGGGAGGCCCCTCCAGCAGTTCTTC. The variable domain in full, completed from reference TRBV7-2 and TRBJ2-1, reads GAGVSQSPSNKVTEKGKDVELRCDPISGHTALYWYRQSLGQGLEFLIYFQGNSAPDKSGLPSDRFSAERTGGSVSTLTIQRTQQEDSAVYLCASSLEGSGRPLQQFFGPGTRLTVL.

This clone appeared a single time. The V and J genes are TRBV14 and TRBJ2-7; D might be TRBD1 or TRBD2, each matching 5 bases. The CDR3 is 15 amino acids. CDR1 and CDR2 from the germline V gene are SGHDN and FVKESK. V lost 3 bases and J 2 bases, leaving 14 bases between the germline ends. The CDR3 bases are TGTGCCAGCAGCCAGGCCGGGACGAAGCCCTACGAGCAGTACTTC. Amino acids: CASSQAGTKPYEQYF. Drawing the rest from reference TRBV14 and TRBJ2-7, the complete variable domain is EAGVTQFPSHSVIEKGQTVTLRCDPISGHDNLYWYRRVMGKEIKFLLHFVKESKQDESGMPNNRFLAERTGGTYSTLKVQPAELEDSGVYFCASSQAGTKPYEQYFGPGTRLTVT.

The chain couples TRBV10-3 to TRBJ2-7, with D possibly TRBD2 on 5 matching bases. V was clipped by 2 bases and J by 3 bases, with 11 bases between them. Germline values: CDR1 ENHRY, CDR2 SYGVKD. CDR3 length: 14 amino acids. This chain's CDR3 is CAISEPVRGYEQYV. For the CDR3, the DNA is TGTGCCATCAGTGAGCCCGTACGGGGCTACGAGCAGTACGTC.

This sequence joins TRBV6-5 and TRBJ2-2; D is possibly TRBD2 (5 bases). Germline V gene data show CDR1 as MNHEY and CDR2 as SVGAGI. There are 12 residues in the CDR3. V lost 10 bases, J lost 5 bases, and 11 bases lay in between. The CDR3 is CATEGPTGELFF. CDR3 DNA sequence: TGTGCCACCGAGGGCCCGACCGGGGAGCTGTTTTTT.

The CDR3 DNA reads as TGTGCCAGCAGCCCAGCACTAGGAACCTACGAGCAGTACTTC. Amino acids: CASSPALGTYEQYF. V and J are TRBV7-2 and TRBJ2-7; maybe TRBD2 (5 bases). The CDR3 loop spans 14 amino acids. The V gene lost 5 bases and the J gene lost 2 bases, with 13 bases spanning the gap. CDR1 is SGHTA, CDR2 FQGNSA, per germline.

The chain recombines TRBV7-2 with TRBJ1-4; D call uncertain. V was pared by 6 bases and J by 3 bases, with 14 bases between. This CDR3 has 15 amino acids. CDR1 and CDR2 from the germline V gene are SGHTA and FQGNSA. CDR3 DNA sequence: TGTGCCAGCAGTCAAGCCCAGGAGCCTAATGAAAAACTGTTTTTT. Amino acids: CASSQAQEPNEKLFF. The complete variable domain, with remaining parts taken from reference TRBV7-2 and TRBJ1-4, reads GAGVSQSPSNKVTEKGKDVELRCDPISGHTALYWYRQSLGQGLEFLIYFQGNSAPDKSGLPSDRFSAERTGGSVSTLTIQRTQQEDSAVYLCASSQAQEPNEKLFFGSGTQLSVL.

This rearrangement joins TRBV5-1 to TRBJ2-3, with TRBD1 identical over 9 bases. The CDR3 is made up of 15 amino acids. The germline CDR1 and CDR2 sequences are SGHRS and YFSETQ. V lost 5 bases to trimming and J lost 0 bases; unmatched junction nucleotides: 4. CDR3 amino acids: CASSSGTGSTDTQYF. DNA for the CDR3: TGCGCCAGCAGTTCCGGGACAGGGAGCACAGATACGCAGTATTTT.

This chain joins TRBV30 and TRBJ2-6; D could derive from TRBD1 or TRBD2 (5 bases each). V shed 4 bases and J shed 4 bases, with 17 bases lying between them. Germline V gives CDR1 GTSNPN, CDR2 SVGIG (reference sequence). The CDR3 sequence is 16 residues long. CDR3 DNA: TGTGCCTGGATAGGACTGGGGCTGAGAGGGGCCAACGTCCTGACTTTC. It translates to CAWIGLGLRGANVLTF.

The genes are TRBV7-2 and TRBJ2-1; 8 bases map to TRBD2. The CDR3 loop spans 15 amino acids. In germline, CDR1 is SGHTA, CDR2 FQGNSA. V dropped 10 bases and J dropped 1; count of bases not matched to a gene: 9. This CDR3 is CATVPGRASYNEQFF. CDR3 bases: TGTGCCACAGTGCCCGGGAGGGCTTCCTACAATGAGCAGTTCTTC.

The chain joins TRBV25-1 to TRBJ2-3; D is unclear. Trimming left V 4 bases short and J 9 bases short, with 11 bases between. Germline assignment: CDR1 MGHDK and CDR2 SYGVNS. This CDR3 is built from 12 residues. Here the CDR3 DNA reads TGTGCCAGCAGTGGGGTCTCGGACACGCAGTATTTT. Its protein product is CASSGVSDTQYF.

The CDR3 reads CSADGADGYTF. CDR3 nucleotides: TGCAGTGCTGATGGGGCGGATGGCTACACCTTC. The J gene is TRBJ1-2, the V gene TRBV20-1; TRBD1 is a possible D gene (5 bases). V was shortened by 5 bases and J by 6 bases, with 10 bases between the two germline ends. The CDR3 loop spans 11 amino acids. Germline lookup yields CDR1 DFQATT and CDR2 SNEGSKA (reference sequence).

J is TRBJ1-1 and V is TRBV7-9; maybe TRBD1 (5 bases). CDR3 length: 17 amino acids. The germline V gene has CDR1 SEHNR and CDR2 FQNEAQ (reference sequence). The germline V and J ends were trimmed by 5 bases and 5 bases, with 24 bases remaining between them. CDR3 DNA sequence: TGTGCCAGCAGCCCGAGGGACGTTTTAACAAGTCGGACTGAAGCTTTCTTT. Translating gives CASSPRDVLTSRTEAFF. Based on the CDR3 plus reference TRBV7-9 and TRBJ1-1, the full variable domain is DTGVSQNPRHKITKRGQNVTFRCDPISEHNRLYWYRQTLGQGPEFLTYFQNEAQLEKSRLLSDRFSAERPKGSFSTLEIQRTEQGDSAMYLCASSPRDVLTSRTEAFFGQGTRLTVV.